A selection of T cell receptor beta chains follows, all from one sample in a study of blood T cell repertoires in COVID-19. Sequencing used immunoSEQ multiplex PCR; TCRdb keeps in-frame clones, though not all of them. The sample lists about 370,000 clones, 89% occurring once. Sequences were obtained from PBMCs or T cells enriched from blood (not recorded which). The receptors were sampled from a woman in her thirties who had recovered from COVID-19. The CDR3 runs from the conserved cysteine through the conserved F or W. The D gene is left open where the match is weak. Rows give clone size only sometimes, using once, few, many, or a class for an expanded clone.

CDR3 DNA: TGTGCCAGCAGCAAGTTAGACAGGGGAAAGGACGGCTACACCTTC
CDR3 protein: CASSKLDRGKDGYTF
clone size: few
J gene: TRBJ1-2
D gene: TRBD1
V gene: TRBV28

CDR3 DNA: TGTGCCAGCGACCGAGGACTCACTGAAGCTTTCTTT
CDR3 protein: CASDRGLTEAFF
clone size: few
J gene: TRBJ1-1
D gene: -
V gene: TRBV12-3/TRBV12-4

CDR3 DNA: TGTGCCACATACCGGGAGCATAACACTGAAGCTTTCTTT
CDR3 protein: CATYREHNTEAFF
clone size: -
J gene: TRBJ1-1
D gene: -
V gene: TRBV2

CDR3 DNA: TGTGCCAGCAGTTACTACAGGGATGGCTACACCTTC
CDR3 protein: CASSYYRDGYTF
clone size: -
J gene: TRBJ1-2
D gene: -
V gene: TRBV12-3/TRBV12-4

CDR3 DNA: TGTGCCAGCAGCCAAGCGTCCTACGAGCAGTACTTC
CDR3 protein: CASSQASYEQYF
clone size: -
J gene: TRBJ2-7
D gene: -
V gene: TRBV4-2

CDR3 DNA: TGTGCCTGGACGGGGACAGAGAGTTCACCCCTCCACTTT
CDR3 protein: CAWTGTESSPLHF
clone size: -
J gene: TRBJ1-6
D gene: TRBD1
V gene: TRBV30

CDR3 DNA: TGCAGCGCCTCTCTTGGACTAGCGGGAGGGGTGCAGTTCTTC
CDR3 protein: CSASLGLAGGVQFF
clone size: -
J gene: TRBJ2-1
D gene: TRBD2
V gene: TRBV29-1

CDR3 DNA: TGTGCCAGCAGCTTAGTAGGGGCAGGGGACAATGAGCAGTTCTTC
CDR3 protein: CASSLVGAGDNEQFF
clone size: -
J gene: TRBJ2-1
D gene: -
V gene: TRBV13

CDR3 DNA: TGTGCCAGCAGCGCCGGGGGGAGGGTTGACTATGGCTACACCTTC
CDR3 protein: CASSAGGRVDYGYTF
clone size: -
J gene: TRBJ1-2
D gene: -
V gene: TRBV9

CDR3 DNA: TGTGCCAGTAGTGACAGGGTAGGAGAAAAACTGTTTTTT
CDR3 protein: CASSDRVGEKLFF
clone size: -
J gene: TRBJ1-4
D gene: TRBD1
V gene: TRBV19

CDR3 DNA: TGTGCCAGCAGCCTCGGACTAGCGGGAGCTCATGAGCAGTACTTC
CDR3 protein: CASSLGLAGAHEQYF
clone size: once
J gene: TRBJ2-7
D gene: TRBD2
V gene: TRBV9

CDR3 DNA: TGTGCCAGCAGCTTAGCGCGGAGCGGGGGGCCGAACACCGGGGAGCTGTTTTTT
CDR3 protein: CASSLARSGGPNTGELFF
clone size: -
J gene: TRBJ2-2
D gene: TRBD2
V gene: TRBV7-9

CDR3 DNA: TGCGCCAGCAGCAGGACAGGGGTACAGCCCCAGCATTTT
CDR3 protein: CASSRTGVQPQHF
clone size: -
J gene: TRBJ1-5
D gene: TRBD1
V gene: TRBV4-1

CDR3 DNA: TGTGCCAGCAGCGATCCGGGAAGGCCCTACGAGCAGTACTTC
CDR3 protein: CASSDPGRPYEQYF
clone size: few
J gene: TRBJ2-7
D gene: -
V gene: TRBV7-2

CDR3 DNA: TGTGCCAGCAGCCCAGGACAGGGGGCCTACGAGCAGTACTTC
CDR3 protein: CASSPGQGAYEQYF
clone size: -
J gene: TRBJ2-7
D gene: TRBD1
V gene: TRBV9

CDR3 DNA: TGCGCCAGCAGCTTGGAAGTGGGAGGGCCGCCAGATACGCAGTATTTT
CDR3 protein: CASSLEVGGPPDTQYF
clone size: -
J gene: TRBJ2-3
D gene: TRBD2
V gene: TRBV5-1

CDR3 DNA: TGTGCCAGCAGCTTGGCCAGAGGGGGGGAGAAGTACAATGAGCAGTTCTTC
CDR3 protein: CASSLARGGEKYNEQFF
clone size: once
J gene: TRBJ2-1
D gene: -
V gene: TRBV5-6

CDR3 DNA: TGTGCCAGCAGAGCGGGAGGCGGGCCCTACGAGCAGTACTTC
CDR3 protein: CASRAGGGPYEQYF
clone size: -
J gene: TRBJ2-7
D gene: TRBD2
V gene: TRBV7-9

CDR3 DNA: TGTGCCAGCCGTCTAGCGGGGGGCGGTTACAATGAGCAGTTCTTC
CDR3 protein: CASRLAGGGYNEQFF
clone size: -
J gene: TRBJ2-1
D gene: TRBD2
V gene: TRBV6-5

CDR3 DNA: TGCAGCGTGGACAGGGGGCCTAGTGAGCAGTTCTTC
CDR3 protein: CSVDRGPSEQFF
clone size: -
J gene: TRBJ2-1
D gene: TRBD1
V gene: TRBV29-1

CDR3 DNA: TGTGCCAGCAGCGAGCAGGGATATGGCTACACCTTC
CDR3 protein: CASSEQGYGYTF
clone size: -
J gene: TRBJ1-2
D gene: -
V gene: TRBV9

CDR3 DNA: TGTGCCAGCAGTAAGCAGGGTACCCAGCCCCAGCATTTT
CDR3 protein: CASSKQGTQPQHF
clone size: -
J gene: TRBJ1-5
D gene: -
V gene: TRBV12-3/TRBV12-4

CDR3 DNA: TGTGCCATCAGTAAGAACAGAGCGGGGGGGCTCGGCACCGGGGAGCTGTTTTTT
CDR3 protein: CAISKNRAGGLGTGELFF
clone size: -
J gene: TRBJ2-2
D gene: TRBD2
V gene: TRBV10-3

CDR3 DNA: TGTGCCAGTAGTATCAGGCGGGAGAGTACCAAAAACATTCAGTACTTC
CDR3 protein: CASSIRRESTKNIQYF
clone size: -
J gene: TRBJ2-4
D gene: TRBD2
V gene: TRBV19

CDR3 DNA: TGTGCCAGCTCATCTTCGTCCGGGACAGGGGGCGCATATGGCTACACCTTC
CDR3 protein: CASSSSSGTGGAYGYTF
clone size: -
J gene: TRBJ1-2
D gene: TRBD1
V gene: TRBV18

CDR3 DNA: TGTGCCAGCAGCCGCGGGATAGGATCCAACGCGAACACCGGGGAGCTGTTTTTT
CDR3 protein: CASSRGIGSNANTGELFF
clone size: -
J gene: TRBJ2-2
D gene: -
V gene: TRBV5-5

CDR3 DNA: TGTGCCAGTCGTGACCTTAGCGGCTCCTACAATGAGCAGTTCTTC
CDR3 protein: CASRDLSGSYNEQFF
clone size: few
J gene: TRBJ2-1
D gene: -
V gene: TRBV19

CDR3 DNA: TGTGCCAGCAGTGAAAGGGACAGGGGTTTCTTAGGTACCATATATTTT
CDR3 protein: CASSERDRGFLGTIYF
clone size: -
J gene: TRBJ1-3
D gene: TRBD1
V gene: TRBV2

CDR3 DNA: TGTGCCAGCAGCCAAGGGGAACAGGGGAGCGAAATTTCACCCCTCCACTTT
CDR3 protein: CASSQGEQGSEISPLHF
clone size: few
J gene: TRBJ1-6
D gene: TRBD1
V gene: TRBV4-2

CDR3 DNA: TGTGCCAGCAGCCCGGACAGCTTCGGCTATGGCTACACCTTC
CDR3 protein: CASSPDSFGYGYTF
clone size: once
J gene: TRBJ1-2
D gene: -
V gene: TRBV7-2

CDR3 DNA: TGTGCCAGCAGCTTAATTCAGCGGGGAGAGCAGTACTTC
CDR3 protein: CASSLIQRGEQYF
clone size: few
J gene: TRBJ2-7
D gene: TRBD2
V gene: TRBV7-9

CDR3 DNA: TGTGCCAGCAGCCCTCCGGGACTAGGGGTTTATGAGCAGTTCTTC
CDR3 protein: CASSPPGLGVYEQFF
clone size: -
J gene: TRBJ2-1
D gene: TRBD2
V gene: TRBV11-2

CDR3 DNA: TGCGCCAGCAGCCAGCAAGGGACAGCCTTCGAAGAGACCCAGTACTTC
CDR3 protein: CASSQQGTAFEETQYF
clone size: -
J gene: TRBJ2-5
D gene: TRBD1
V gene: TRBV4-1

CDR3 DNA: TGTGCCAGCAGCGATCAGGGGAATGAGCAGTTCTTC
CDR3 protein: CASSDQGNEQFF
clone size: -
J gene: TRBJ2-1
D gene: -
V gene: TRBV7-3

CDR3 DNA: TGTGCCAGCAGTAGGGACACCAACTACGAGCAGTACTTC
CDR3 protein: CASSRDTNYEQYF
clone size: -
J gene: TRBJ2-7
D gene: -
V gene: TRBV6-5

CDR3 DNA: TGTGCCAGCAGCTTATTCAGGGGCTTGGGTAGAATGACTGAAGCTTTCTTT
CDR3 protein: CASSLFRGLGRMTEAFF
clone size: few
J gene: TRBJ1-1
D gene: -
V gene: TRBV7-9

CDR3 DNA: TGTGCCAGCTCACCCCAGCTTCGGACAGGGGGTGTGAACACTGAAGCTTTCTTT
CDR3 protein: CASSPQLRTGGVNTEAFF
clone size: -
J gene: TRBJ1-1
D gene: TRBD1
V gene: TRBV18

CDR3 DNA: TGTGCCAGCAGCCATAGGACTAGACCAGATACGCAGTATTTT
CDR3 protein: CASSHRTRPDTQYF
clone size: once
J gene: TRBJ2-3
D gene: TRBD2
V gene: TRBV14

CDR3 DNA: TGTGCCACCAGTGACGGACAGGCCCACGAGCAGTACTTC
CDR3 protein: CATSDGQAHEQYF
clone size: once
J gene: TRBJ2-7
D gene: TRBD1
V gene: TRBV24-1

CDR3 DNA: TGTGCCAGCAGTGCAAGCCCTCTAGCGGGAGGCATCGGGAGGACCGGGGAGCTGTTTTTT
CDR3 protein: CASSASPLAGGIGRTGELFF
clone size: -
J gene: TRBJ2-2
D gene: TRBD2
V gene: TRBV2

CDR3 DNA: TGTGCCAGCAGCCAAGATCTTAAGCATGAGCAGTTCTTC
CDR3 protein: CASSQDLKHEQFF
clone size: -
J gene: TRBJ2-1
D gene: -
V gene: TRBV3-1/TRBV3-2

CDR3 DNA: TGTGCCAGCATTGCCGCGGGACTAGCGCATTCCGAGCAGTACTTC
CDR3 protein: CASIAAGLAHSEQYF
clone size: -
J gene: TRBJ2-7
D gene: TRBD2
V gene: TRBV6-5

CDR3 DNA: TGCGCCAGCAGTAGTAGCTGGTCTAGCACAGATACGCAGTATTTT
CDR3 protein: CASSSSWSSTDTQYF
clone size: once
J gene: TRBJ2-3
D gene: -
V gene: TRBV10-1

CDR3 DNA: TGTGCCAGCAGTGGCCCAACTAGCACTCGCACAGATACGCAGTATTTT
CDR3 protein: CASSGPTSTRTDTQYF
clone size: -
J gene: TRBJ2-3
D gene: -
V gene: TRBV25-1

CDR3 DNA: TGTGCCATCAGTGAGGTCGACAGGGGGCCCTCTGGCTACACCTTC
CDR3 protein: CAISEVDRGPSGYTF
clone size: -
J gene: TRBJ1-2
D gene: TRBD1
V gene: TRBV10-3

CDR3 DNA: TGCAGCGTTGAGACCCTAGGACAGGGAGTGACAGATACGCAGTATTTT
CDR3 protein: CSVETLGQGVTDTQYF
clone size: -
J gene: TRBJ2-3
D gene: TRBD1
V gene: TRBV29-1

CDR3 DNA: TGTGCCAGCAGCAAAGATGGGCACTCGAATCAGCCCCAGCATTTT
CDR3 protein: CASSKDGHSNQPQHF
clone size: -
J gene: TRBJ1-5
D gene: -
V gene: TRBV21-1

CDR3 DNA: TGCGCCAGCAGCGAGGCCTTCAATGAGCAGTTCTTC
CDR3 protein: CASSEAFNEQFF
clone size: -
J gene: TRBJ2-1
D gene: -
V gene: TRBV5-1

CDR3 DNA: TGTGCCAGCAGCTACGACACCGATTCTAACTATGGCTACACCTTC
CDR3 protein: CASSYDTDSNYGYTF
clone size: -
J gene: TRBJ1-2
D gene: -
V gene: TRBV5-8

CDR3 DNA: TGCGCCAGCAGCGCGGGGCTAGCGGGGGTTAGCTCCTACGAGCAGTACTTC
CDR3 protein: CASSAGLAGVSSYEQYF
clone size: -
J gene: TRBJ2-7
D gene: TRBD2
V gene: TRBV4-1

CDR3 DNA: TGTGCCAGCAGCACGGGACAGCGGGACACTGAAGCTTTCTTT
CDR3 protein: CASSTGQRDTEAFF
clone size: -
J gene: TRBJ1-1
D gene: TRBD1
V gene: TRBV9

CDR3 DNA: TGTGCCAGCAGCTTTGGACAGGGGGGCGGCTACACCTTC
CDR3 protein: CASSFGQGGGYTF
clone size: -
J gene: TRBJ1-2
D gene: TRBD1
V gene: TRBV7-9

CDR3 DNA: TGTGCCAGCTCACCAATTAGCGGGAGGGGGAGTCCTACACTCAATGAGCAGTTCTTC
CDR3 protein: CASSPISGRGSPTLNEQFF
clone size: -
J gene: TRBJ2-1
D gene: TRBD2
V gene: TRBV18

CDR3 DNA: TGTGCCAGTACCACGGACAGATTTAACTATGGCTACACCTTC
CDR3 protein: CASTTDRFNYGYTF
clone size: -
J gene: TRBJ1-2
D gene: -
V gene: TRBV19

CDR3 DNA: TGTGCCAGTAGTACGGGTGGCAATTCACCCCTCCACTTT
CDR3 protein: CASSTGGNSPLHF
clone size: -
J gene: TRBJ1-6
D gene: -
V gene: TRBV19